These 14 T cell receptor beta chains originate from one sample sequenced in a study of blood T cell repertoires in COVID-19. TCRdb keeps only in-frame clones here, not all; method: immunoSEQ multiplex PCR. The data hold under 150,000 clones, with around 78% observed a single time. The specimen was peripheral blood. The receptors were sampled from a woman of 80 years or more with active or convalescent COVID-19.

This chain connects TRBV19 to TRBJ1-1; unclear D gene. The V and J ends lost 9 bases and 11 bases respectively, with 22 bases between them. The CDR3 loop spans 13 amino acids. The germline V gene has CDR1 LNHDA and CDR2 SQIVND (reference sequence). This chain's CDR3 is CASRGLGILGAFF. The CDR3 DNA reads TGTGCCAGCAGAGGGCTGGGCATCTTGGGGGCTTTCTTT.

V gene TRBV3-1 (or the pseudogene TRBV3-2) combines with J gene TRBJ1-2; the D is unclear. The CDR3 has 15 residues. Germline V gene lookup returns CDR1 LGHDT and CDR2 YNNKEL (reference sequence). The V and J ends lost 1 base and 8 bases respectively, with 17 bases between them. This CDR3 is CASSQVPRRPGGYTF. CDR3 bases: TGTGCCAGCAGCCAAGTCCCGCGCCGCCCCGGGGGCTACACCTTC.

This chain connects TRBV28 to TRBJ1-4; 10 nucleotides align to TRBD1. With V trimmed by 4 bases and J by 8 bases, 10 bases remained unmatched. This CDR3 has 16 amino acids. Per germline, CDR1 MDHEN and CDR2 SYDVKM. This CDR3 is CASSWRRTGGREKLFF. CDR3 coding DNA: TGTGCCAGCAGTTGGCGACGGACAGGGGGTCGGGAAAAACTGTTTTTT.

A single count supports this clone. The chain recombines TRBV4-2 with TRBJ2-4; maybe TRBD1 (6 bases). This CDR3 spans 17 amino acids. Looked up from germline, CDR1 is LGHNA and CDR2 is YNFKEQ. V dropped 0 bases and J dropped 6 bases, with 18 bases sitting between them. The DNA for the CDR3 is TGTGCCAGCAGCCAAGATTGGCAGGGGACGATGGGAAACATTCAGTACTTC. This sequence encodes CASSQDWQGTMGNIQYF.

The V and J genes are TRBV15 and TRBJ1-3, with 7 bases that match TRBD1. The V gene end was trimmed by 6 bases and the J gene end by 1 base; junction bases not matched to a gene: 6. Looked up from germline, CDR1 is LNHNV and CDR2 is YYDKDF (reference sequence). The CDR3 runs 15 residues. The CDR3 nucleotides read TGTGCCACCAGTACAGGGGAAGTATCTGGAAACACCATATATTTT. This gives the protein CATSTGEVSGNTIYF.

The V gene is TRBV30, the J gene TRBJ1-6, with 7 bases fitting TRBD1. Germline lookup yields CDR1 GTSNPN and CDR2 SVGIG (reference sequence). The ends lost 8 bases at V and 7 bases at J; junction bases unmatched: 17. The CDR3 has 16 residues. In DNA form, the CDR3 reads TGTGCCCAAAGAAGAGAGGGGGGACAGAGCAATTCACCCCTCCACTTT. Translated, it gives CAQRREGGQSNSPLHF.

Worth noting for this clone: Other DNA sequences of this sample code for an identical CDR3. The chain joins TRBV4-1 to TRBJ1-5; maybe TRBD1 (6 bases). Germline V gives CDR1 MGHRA, CDR2 YSYEKL. V was trimmed by 1 base and J by 4 bases, leaving 11 bases between them. This CDR3 has 15 amino acids. The CDR3 spells CASSQAGQGNQPQHF. The DNA of the CDR3 is TGCGCCAGCAGCCAAGCGGGGCAGGGGAATCAGCCCCAGCATTTT.

The CDR3 region is CASSDGGTREAFF. The CDR3 DNA sequence: TGTGCCAGCAGTGACGGCGGGACCCGTGAAGCTTTCTTT. The chain has TRBV6-1 and TRBJ1-1, with D tentatively TRBD1 (5 bases). Germline V gene data show CDR1 as MNHNS and CDR2 as SASEGT. Trimming shortened V by 3 bases and J by 7 bases, and 12 bases separated the two germline ends. The CDR3 length is 13 residues.

This clone was detected once. This chain uses TRBV21-1 with TRBJ2-1; no check of the table's D call, TRBD2, against the DNA was made. TRBV21-1 is classified as a pseudogene. The CDR3 runs to 22 residues. The DNA for the CDR3 is TGTGCCAGCGGCCAAAATAGGCTTTTCTTGGGACTAGCGGGGGGCCATTACAATGAGCAGTTCTTC. Translated: CASGQNRLFLGLAGGHYNEQFF.

This chain joins TRBV5-1 and TRBJ1-2, with D possibly matching TRBD1 (6 bases). The ends were cut back, 3 bases at V and 6 bases at J, with 15 bases in the middle. The CDR3 contains 14 residues. Germline values: CDR1 SGHRS, CDR2 YFSETQ. The CDR3 DNA reads as TGCGCCAGCAGCTCCGGGGACACGGGTCATGGCTACACCTTC. This gives the protein CASSSGDTGHGYTF.

This chain joins TRBV5-8 and TRBJ1-5; D is possibly TRBD1 (5 bases). The CDR3 runs 15 residues. Trimming cost V 6 bases and J 2 bases, with 15 bases left between them. Germline V lookup: CDR1 SGHTS, CDR2 YDEGEE. The CDR3 coding sequence is TGTGCCAGCATGGGGTCTTGGGGGGGCAATCAGCCCCAGCATTTT. Encoded protein: CASMGSWGGNQPQHF.

V and J are TRBV12-3 or TRBV12-4 and TRBJ1-1; 8 positions match TRBD1. The CDR3 is 13 amino acids. V trimming: 7 bases; J trimming: 4 bases; junction bases outside the gene matches: 5. This CDR3 reads CASTSGGTTEAFF. As DNA, the CDR3 is TGTGCCAGCACCTCAGGGGGCACCACTGAAGCTTTCTTT.

The V call is TRBV7-8, the J call TRBJ2-2; D unresolved. V gave up 0 bases and J gave up 0 bases, with 11 bases separating them. CDR3 length equals 17 residues. CDR1 and CDR2 from the germline V gene are SGHVS and FQNEAQ. The CDR3 loop reads CASSLAPSQANTGELFF. CDR3 nucleotides: TGTGCCAGCAGCTTAGCCCCCAGTCAGGCGAACACCGGGGAGCTGTTTTTT.

This clone was detected once. Distinct nucleotide sequences in the sample also encode this CDR3. V usage is TRBV19 and J usage is TRBJ2-1, with a weak D call TRBD1 (5 bases). Germline assignment: CDR1 LNHDA and CDR2 SQIVND (reference sequence). The CDR3 contains 15 residues. Trimming took 3 bases from V and 0 from J, leaving 9 bases between them. CDR3 in DNA: TGTGCCAGTAGTATCCAGGGTAGCTCCTACAATGAGCAGTTCTTC. Translation gives CASSIQGSSYNEQFF.